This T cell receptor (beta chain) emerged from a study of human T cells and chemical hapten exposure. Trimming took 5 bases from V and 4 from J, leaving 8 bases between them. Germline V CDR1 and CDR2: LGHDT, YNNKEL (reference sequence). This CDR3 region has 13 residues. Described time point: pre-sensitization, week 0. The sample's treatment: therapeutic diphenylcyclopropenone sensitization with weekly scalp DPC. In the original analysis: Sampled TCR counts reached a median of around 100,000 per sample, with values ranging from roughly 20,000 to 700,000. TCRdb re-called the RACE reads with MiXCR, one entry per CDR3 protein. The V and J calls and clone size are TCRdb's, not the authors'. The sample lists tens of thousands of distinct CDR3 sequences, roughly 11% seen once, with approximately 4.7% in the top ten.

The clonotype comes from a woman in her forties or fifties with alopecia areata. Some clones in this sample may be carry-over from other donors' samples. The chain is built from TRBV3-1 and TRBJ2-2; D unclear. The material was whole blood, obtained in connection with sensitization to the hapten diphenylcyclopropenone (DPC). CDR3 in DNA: TGTGCCAGCAGCTCGGACGGCACCGGGGAGCTGTTTTTT. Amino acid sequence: CASSSDGTGELFF.